This T cell receptor beta chain is from a study of CD8+CD57+ T cells in acquired aplastic anemia (dated by TCRdb to 2016 to 2019). With respect to the entire study: Extracted DNA from sorted CD4+ and CD8+ cells averaged approximately 3.4 ug, ranging from roughly 0.19 to 27.4 ug. Healthy donor samples averaged about 9.8 million reads for CD4+ and 11 million to 13 million for CD8+ cells. The research as a whole found: Fewer than 35 CD8+ CDR3 sequences were found to be shared between patients and controls, but these sequences appeared to be highly expressed in patients and within the immunodominant clones of the patients. CD8+ Simpson's diversity did not differ significantly between patients and healthy controls (P=0.060).

A remark on this clonotype: The specificity of this receptor is unknown. Without the conserved terminal phenylalanine or tryptophan, this CDR3 likely stems from a read error.

Profiling of TCR beta VDJ combinations and CDR3 sequences used genomic DNA as the template. An Illumina HiSeq 2000 was the platform used for TCR repertoire sequencing. Regarding the original processing steps: Repertoire assessment relied on Simpson's diversity index, CDR3 size and DJ length profiles, and TRBV/TRBJ rearrangement plots. The most abundant DNA sequence in the deep sequencing data was defined as the immunodominant clone. CDR3 amino acid sequences were checked for sharing across subjects and were also compared against the VDJdb database and published repertoires. The raw public data were reprocessed by TCRdb itself: fastp quality trimming at Q25, MiXCR clonotype calling, in-frame beta chains only. CDR3 protein duplicates are merged, each entry listing the most common genes and DNA. The authors' filters were not applied to this entry. The sample table records about 400,000 distinct CDR3 sequences; about two thirds of these occur just once. The top ten clonotypes cover 4% of the sample.

In this study, sorted CD4+ and CD8+ T cells from the blood of healthy subjects and of severe aplastic anemia patients had their TCR repertoires deep-sequenced. Ficoll-Paque density gradient centrifugation was used to isolate peripheral blood mononuclear cells. CD4+ and CD8+ T cells were sorted by FACS or magnetic beads before DNA extraction. The CDR3 is 16 amino acids in total, end residues counted. Solely the CDR3 DNA is kept, with 48 bases framed from the first base. Per the germline V gene, SGHRS is the CDR1 and YFSETQ is the CDR2. Input material: sorted CD4+, CD8+, or CD8+CD57+ T cells (not recorded which) from PBMCs. The TCR sequence derives from a human donor in good health, serving as a control. This chain is built from TRBV5-1 and TRBJ2-3, with TRBD2 identical over 8 junction bases. The CDR3 has the sequence CASSLEASGSTDTQYL. The DNA sequence is as follows: TGCGCCAGCAGCTTGGAGGCAAGCGGGAGCACAGATACACAGTATCTT.